These 28 T cell receptor beta chains came from one sample sequenced in a study of OX40 agonist ivuxolimab in advanced cancers. The table came from immunoSEQ multiplex PCR; TCRdb's copy has only in-frame clones and leaves some out. The data contain around 15,000 clones, 80% to 90% of them singletons. Specimen: CD4+ or CD8+ T cells sorted from blood, collected in a trial of the OX40 agonist ivuxolimab. The receptors here all came from an adult with an advanced solid tumor such as melanoma, head and neck, liver or kidney cancer.

The genes are TRBV5-6 and TRBJ2-1; 9 bases line up with TRBD2. CDR3 length: 18 amino acids. With V trimmed by 0 bases and J by 4 bases, 11 bases remained unmatched. In germline, CDR1 is SGHDT, CDR2 YYEEEE. DNA for the CDR3: TGTGCCAGCAGCTTGGGAGGTCTGACTAGCGGCCTTTACAATGAGCAGTTCTTC. Amino acid sequence: CASSLGGLTSGLYNEQFF.

This chain joins TRBV19 and TRBJ2-2; the match to TRBD1 covers 7 bases. J lost 5 bases, V lost 7 bases, and 4 bases had no gene match. This CDR3 is built from 13 residues. Germline CDR1 reads LNHDA; CDR2 reads SQIVND (reference sequence). In DNA form, the CDR3 reads TGTGCCAGTATAGGGACAGTTACCGGGGAGCTGTTTTTT. Translation: CASIGTVTGELFF.

V usage is TRBV4-3 and J usage is TRBJ2-7; 12 bases agree with TRBD2. V trimming: 1 base; J trimming: 3 bases; junction bases outside the gene matches: 1. The CDR3 is 15 amino acids. The germline CDR1 and CDR2 sequences are LGHNA and YSLEER. The CDR3 sequence: CASSQGTSGNYEQYF. The CDR3 DNA follows: TGCGCCAGCAGCCAAGGGACTAGCGGGAACTACGAGCAGTACTTC.

As DNA, the CDR3 is TGCAGCGTTGAAGGCGCCGGTTACGAGCAGTACTTC. Its translation is CSVEGAGYEQYF. V and J are TRBV29-1 and TRBJ2-7; D is unclear. CDR3 length: 12 residues. Germline-derived CDR1 and CDR2 are SQVTM and ANQGSEA. The ends were cut back, 1 base at V and 4 bases at J, with 8 bases in the middle.

J is TRBJ2-1 and V is TRBV19; D is unresolved. This CDR3 has 15 amino acids. Deletions cut 3 bases from V and 0 bases from J, with 9 bases between. CDR1 and CDR2 from the germline V gene are LNHDA and SQIVND (reference sequence). The CDR3: CASSIAGSSYNEQFF. CDR3 in DNA: TGTGCCAGTAGTATTGCCGGAAGCTCCTACAATGAGCAGTTCTTC.

This chain joins TRBV7-9 and TRBJ1-1; no definite D call. Deletions cut 1 base from V and 1 base from J, with 7 bases between. The CDR3 covers 14 residues. The germline gives CDR1 SEHNR, CDR2 FQNEAQ (reference sequence). The chain's CDR3 is CASSLEAGNTEAFF. CDR3 DNA sequence: TGTGCCAGCAGCTTAGAAGCAGGGAACACTGAAGCTTTCTTT.

The CDR3 nucleotides read TGTGCCAGCAGCTTCTCCGGACAGGGGGATGGCTACACCTTC. Translation gives CASSFSGQGDGYTF. The chain recombines TRBV7-9 with TRBJ1-2; 10 nucleotides match TRBD1. V lost 3 bases and J lost 6; bases outside the gene matches: 4. The germline gives CDR1 SEHNR, CDR2 FQNEAQ (reference sequence). This CDR3 comprises 14 residues.

This clone was seen just once. The V gene is TRBV27, the J gene TRBJ2-7, with no clear D. V shed 2 bases and J shed 2 bases, with 7 bases lying between them. CDR1 MNHEY and CDR2 SMNVEV come from the germline V gene (reference sequence). This CDR3 contains 13 residues. DNA for the CDR3: TGTGCCAGCAGTTTAAAGGGCGCCTACGAGCAGTACTTC. This sequence encodes CASSLKGAYEQYF.

This chain connects TRBV10-1 to TRBJ2-1; 10 bases align to TRBD1. The CDR3 sequence is 15 residues long. The V and J ends lost 5 bases and 4 bases, in that order; junction bases with no gene match: 5. Germline V gene lookup returns CDR1 WNHNN and CDR2 SYGVQD (reference sequence). This CDR3 reads CASSPWTGGYNEQFF. The CDR3 coding sequence is TGCGCCAGCAGTCCTTGGACAGGGGGATACAATGAGCAGTTCTTC.

The chain couples TRBV28 to TRBJ2-5; the match to TRBD1 covers 9 bases. CDR1 and CDR2 from the germline V gene are MDHEN and SYDVKM. J gave up 2 bases and V 2 bases, and 6 bases lay outside the gene matches. This CDR3 region has 16 residues. CDR3 DNA sequence: TGTGCCAGCAGTTTAATGGGGGGACAGGGACAAGAGACCCAGTACTTC. This translates into CASSLMGGQGQETQYF.

The J gene is TRBJ1-5, the V gene TRBV19; maybe TRBD1 (6 bases). The V and J ends lost 11 bases and 2 bases respectively, with 13 bases between them. The CDR3 has 13 residues. From germline, CDR1 is LNHDA and CDR2 SQIVND (reference sequence). CDR3 bases: TGTGCCGCCAGGACAGCGGGCAATCAGCCCCAGCATTTT. It encodes CAARTAGNQPQHF.

CDR3 bases: TGTGCCATCAGTGAGTCGGAGGTAGATAGCAATCAGCCCCAGCATTTT. It encodes CAISESEVDSNQPQHF. The chain uses TRBV10-3 and TRBJ1-5; D is undetermined. Trimming took off 0 bases at V and 0 bases at J, with 9 bases between the two ends. The CDR3 covers 16 residues. The germline CDR1 and CDR2 sequences are ENHRY and SYGVKD.

The gene calls are TRBV30 and TRBJ2-7, with a tentative D call TRBD2 (5 bases). CDR1 and CDR2 (germline): GTSNPN, SVGIG (reference sequence). V lost 4 bases and J lost 0, with 7 bases in between. The CDR3 is 12 amino acids. CDR3 nucleotide sequence: TGTGCCTGGAAGGAGGACTCCTACGAGCAGTACTTC. It specifies CAWKEDSYEQYF.

The chain recombines TRBV7-9 with TRBJ1-1; no firm D call. Germline CDR1 reads SEHNR; CDR2 reads FQNEAQ (reference sequence). V was clipped by 6 bases and J by 1 base, with 6 bases between them. This CDR3 spans 12 amino acids. This chain's CDR3 is CASRKTNTEAFF. The CDR3 coding sequence is TGTGCCAGCAGAAAGACGAACACTGAAGCTTTCTTT.

This clone came up once. This chain joins TRBV7-2 and TRBJ2-7; D perhaps matches TRBD1 (6 bases). This CDR3 is 14 amino acids long. Germline V gene sequence: CDR1 SGHTA, CDR2 FQGNSA. V lost 3 bases and J lost 2, with 11 bases in between. In DNA, the CDR3 is TGTGCCAGCAGCTTTGCCAGGGGCGCCTACGAGCAGTACTTC. It codes for CASSFARGAYEQYF.

The V gene is TRBV6-1, the J gene TRBJ2-1; D remains unclear. The germline CDR1 and CDR2 sequences are MNHNS and SASEGT. The CDR3 contains 13 residues. V dropped 6 bases and J dropped 9 bases, with 15 bases sitting between them. The CDR3 sequence: CASRSTMGGEQFF. The CDR3 DNA follows: TGTGCCAGCAGATCCACTATGGGCGGTGAGCAGTTCTTC.

This clone was found a few times. The genes are TRBV7-9 and TRBJ2-7, with D perhaps matching TRBD2 (6 bases). Trimming removed 3 bases at V and 5 bases at J, with 11 bases between. Germline V gene data show CDR1 as SEHNR and CDR2 as FQNEAQ (reference sequence). There are 13 residues in the CDR3. CDR3 bases: TGTGCCAGCAGCTTTGAGGGCGGGAACGAGCAGTACTTC. Translating it yields CASSFEGGNEQYF.

This clone has a handful of counts. The rearrangement joins TRBV27 to TRBJ1-5; the D gene is possibly TRBD1 (5 bases). CDR1 and CDR2 from the germline V gene are MNHEY and SMNVEV (reference sequence). V gave up 3 bases and J gave up 9 bases, with 12 bases separating them. CDR3 length equals 13 residues. The CDR3 protein is CASSFRLGAPQHF. The CDR3 coding sequence is TGTGCCAGCAGTTTCCGGCTAGGGGCGCCCCAGCATTTT.

The CDR3 region is CASSSSAGEQYF. CDR3 nucleotide sequence: TGTGCCAGCAGCTCGTCCGCCGGGGAGCAGTACTTC. The chain joins TRBV7-6 to TRBJ2-7, with D hard to call. The ends were cut back, 4 bases at V and 7 bases at J, with 11 bases in the middle. Germline CDR1 and CDR2: SGHVS and FNYEAQ. The length of the CDR3 is 12 residues.

The chain employs TRBV27 and TRBJ2-7; D may be TRBD2 (5 bases). Trimming pared 3 bases from V and 2 bases from J, leaving 8 bases between. The CDR3 is 13 amino acids. CDR1 is MNHEY and CDR2 is SMNVEV in the germline V gene (reference sequence). The CDR3 is CASSFSGTYEQYF. The CDR3 DNA is TGTGCCAGCAGTTTCTCCGGGACCTACGAGCAGTACTTC.

This sequence joins TRBV9 and TRBJ1-4; 7 bases line up with TRBD1. Trimming at V came to 3 bases and at J to 5 bases, leaving 4 bases not matched to a gene. CDR1 is SGDLS, CDR2 YYNGEE, per germline. This CDR3 spans 14 amino acids. The CDR3, as DNA: TGTGCCAGCAGCGCGACAGGGCGGAATGAAAAACTGTTTTTT. Protein product: CASSATGRNEKLFF.

The chain combines TRBV7-9 with TRBJ2-3, with 8 nucleotides matching TRBD1. In germline, CDR1 is SEHNR, CDR2 FQNEAQ (reference sequence). J gave up 5 bases and V 3 bases, and 4 bases lay outside the gene matches. The CDR3 is 14 residues long. The CDR3 sequence is CASSLSQGGDTQYF. The DNA for the CDR3 is TGTGCCAGCAGCTTGTCACAGGGGGGAGATACGCAGTATTTT.

This chain connects TRBV7-8 to TRBJ2-5; D ambiguous. The germline V gene has CDR1 SGHVS and CDR2 FQNEAQ. V dropped 3 bases and J dropped 4 bases, with 3 bases sitting between them. This CDR3 has 11 residues. DNA of the CDR3: TGTGCCAGCAGCTTCCGAGAGACCCAGTACTTC. This gives the protein CASSFRETQYF.

The chain is built from TRBV27 and TRBJ2-4, with D tentatively TRBD1 or TRBD2 (5 bases each). Germline CDR1 MNHEY, CDR2 SMNVEV (reference sequence). Between the trimmed V and J ends, which lost 2 bases and 11 bases, there was a span of 13 bases. This CDR3 has 13 residues. The DNA of the CDR3 is TGTGCCAGCAGTTTAAGTTCGGGGCACTTTCAGTACTTC. It yields the protein CASSLSSGHFQYF.

The J gene is TRBJ1-2, the V gene TRBV2; D perhaps matches TRBD1 (5 bases). From germline, CDR1 is SNHLY and CDR2 FYNNEI. Trimming removed 3 bases at V and 8 bases at J, with 19 bases between. The CDR3 runs to 15 residues. The CDR3 DNA reads TGTGCCAGCAGTGATTGGGGACCCAAGAGAGGAGGCTACACCTTC. It translates to CASSDWGPKRGGYTF.

The chain's CDR3 is CASSQYRGPYEQYF. The CDR3 bases are TGCGCCAGCAGCCAATACAGGGGTCCTTACGAGCAGTACTTC. The chain links TRBV4-3 to TRBJ2-7; TRBD1 agrees at 7 bases. Trimming took 2 bases from V and 4 from J; bases not matched to a gene: 5. The germline V gene encodes CDR1 LGHNA and CDR2 YSLEER. This CDR3 spans 14 amino acids.

The chain links TRBV6-5 to TRBJ2-1; TRBD1 aligns across 8 bases. CDR1 is MNHEY and CDR2 is SVGAGI in the germline V gene. Trimming removed 5 bases from V and 5 bases from J; junction bases left unmatched: 2. The CDR3 is 13 amino acids. The CDR3 loop reads CASSQGADNEQFF. The CDR3, as DNA: TGTGCCAGCAGTCAGGGGGCGGACAATGAGCAGTTCTTC.

The genes are TRBV27 and TRBJ1-5; 8 nucleotides agree with TRBD1. V lost 6 bases and J lost 4; bases outside the gene matches: 8. The germline V gene encodes CDR1 MNHEY and CDR2 SMNVEV (reference sequence). This CDR3 spans 15 amino acids. In DNA form, the CDR3 reads TGTGCCAGCAGCCCGGACAGGGAGGGAAATCAGCCCCAGCATTTT. This gives the protein CASSPDREGNQPQHF.